Following are 31 T cell receptor beta chains from one sample sequenced in a study of cytomegalovirus exposure and HLA in healthy donors. PCR involved 60 Vbeta and 13 Jbeta primers. Produced via immunoSEQ multiplex PCR; TCRdb's table is partial and in-frame only. The data show 35,000 to 40,000 clones, roughly 81% seen once. The material sequenced was PBMCs. The receptors derive from a man aged 25 to 40 in good health and CMV-seronegative.

The rearrangement links TRBV10-2 to TRBJ2-5, with 12 bases matching TRBD1. Looked up from germline, CDR1 is WSHSY and CDR2 is SAAADI. With 0 bases clipped from V and 3 bases from J, the junction kept 11 bases outside the gene matches. CDR3 length: 19 amino acids. The CDR3 sequence is CASSESLGQGATRKETQYF. The CDR3 region has the DNA TGCGCCAGCAGTGAGTCTCTGGGACAGGGGGCCACACGAAAAGAGACCCAGTACTTC.

This clone was counted only a few times. The chain carries TRBV6-1 and TRBJ1-3; TRBD1 agrees at 12 bases. Germline V gene data show CDR1 as MNHNS and CDR2 as SASEGT. V lost 6 bases to trimming and J lost 9 bases; unmatched junction nucleotides: 9. The CDR3 consists of 15 residues. CDR3 region: CASRLGQGARSTIYF. In nucleotides, the CDR3 is TGTGCCAGCAGGCTGGGACAGGGGGCGCGAAGCACCATATATTTT.

V is TRBV27 and J is TRBJ2-7; 13 bases fit TRBD2. The CDR3 has 15 residues. The germline V gene encodes CDR1 MNHEY and CDR2 SMNVEV (reference sequence). V lost 5 bases and J lost 7; bases outside the gene matches: 8. CDR3 coding DNA: TGTGCCAGCAGTCCGACTAGCGGGAGGTTGTGGGAGCAGTACTTC. This codes for CASSPTSGRLWEQYF.

This clone was picked up one time. V is TRBV14 and J is TRBJ2-1; 8 bases are shared with TRBD2. The CDR3 is 16 residues long. V dropped 4 bases and J dropped 0; count of bases not matched to a gene: 5. In germline, CDR1 is SGHDN, CDR2 FVKESK. CDR3 DNA sequence: TGTGCCAGCAGCCTAAAGCGGGGGTCCTCCTACAATGAGCAGTTCTTC. Amino acids: CASSLKRGSSYNEQFF.

The rearrangement uses TRBV5-1 and TRBJ2-5; 7 bases agree with TRBD1. The J call may be mistaken, given a closer DNA end match to TRBJ2-7. CDR3 size: 14 residues. Per the germline V gene, CDR1 is SGHRS and CDR2 is YFSETQ. CDR3 loop: CASSLEQGVDEQYF. In nucleotides, the CDR3 is TGCGCCAGCAGCTTGGAGCAGGGGGTCGACGAGCAGTACTTC.

The CDR3 here is CASSRQSSYQPQHF. CDR3 nucleotides: TGTGCCAGCTCTCGACAGAGTTCCTACCAGCCCCAGCATTTT. The V and J genes are TRBV2 and TRBJ1-5; D might be TRBD1 (5 bases). Germline values: CDR1 SNHLY, CDR2 FYNNEI. CDR3 length equals 14 residues. Trimming pared 8 bases from V and 7 bases from J, leaving 18 bases between.

The chain has TRBV18 and TRBJ1-3; D is unresolved. The germline V and J ends were trimmed by 0 bases and 0 bases, with 9 bases remaining between them. The CDR3 spans 16 residues. Germline assignment: CDR1 KGHSH and CDR2 LQKENI. The CDR3 DNA is TGTGCCAGCTCACCACCGGCACAGATCTCTGGAAACACCATATATTTT. Its translation is CASSPPAQISGNTIYF. The full variable domain, its missing parts supplied by reference TRBV18 and TRBJ1-3, is NAGVMQNPRHLVRRRGQEARLRCSPMKGHSHVYWYRQLPEEGLKFMVYLQKENIIDESGMPKERFSAEFPKEGPSILRIQQVVRGDSAAYFCASSPPAQISGNTIYFGEGSWLTVV.

The chain is built from TRBV7-2 and TRBJ1-2; 7 bases are a match to TRBD1. Germline CDR1 SGHTA, CDR2 FQGNSA. The CDR3 runs to 15 residues. Germline trimming cut 1 base from V and 5 bases from J; bases unmatched to any gene: 7. CDR3 bases: TGTGCCAGCAGCTTAGGATTGGTCAGGGGGTATGGCTACACCTTC. Residues: CASSLGLVRGYGYTF. The full variable domain, in which reference TRBV7-2 and TRBJ1-2 provide the parts outside the CDR3, is GAGVSQSPSNKVTEKGKDVELRCDPISGHTALYWYRQSLGQGLEFLIYFQGNSAPDKSGLPSDRFSAERTGGSVSTLTIQRTQQEDSAVYLCASSLGLVRGYGYTFGSGTRLTVV.

The chain carries TRBV29-1 and TRBJ2-3; 7 bases align to TRBD2. V was clipped by 4 bases and J by 3 bases; unmatched bases: 7. This CDR3 spans 14 amino acids. From germline, CDR1 is SQVTM and CDR2 ANQGSEA. The CDR3 coding sequence is TGCAGCGTTGCAGCGGGAATGAGTACAGATACGCAGTATTTT. Its translation is CSVAAGMSTDTQYF.

The CDR3 reads CASISFRTGSGNTIYF. CDR3 nucleotides: TGTGCCAGTATTTCGTTCAGGACTGGCTCTGGAAACACCATATATTTT. The chain employs TRBV19 and TRBJ1-3; no clear D gene. Germline CDR1 is LNHDA and CDR2 is SQIVND (reference sequence). V lost 7 bases and J 0 bases, leaving 16 bases between the germline ends. This CDR3 has 16 residues. Combining the CDR3 with reference TRBV19 and TRBJ1-3 gives the whole variable domain DGGITQSPKYLFRKEGQNVTLSCEQNLNHDAMYWYRQDPGQGLRLIYYSQIVNDFQKGDIAEGYSVSREKKESFPLTVTSAQKNPTAFYLCASISFRTGSGNTIYFGEGSWLTVV.

The chain links TRBV6-1 to TRBJ1-2; TRBD1 is a possible D gene (6 bases). This CDR3 has 14 residues. V was pared by 1 base and J by 6 bases, with 12 bases between. Germline assignment: CDR1 MNHNS and CDR2 SASEGT. The CDR3 region is CASSEGFEGDGYTF. CDR3 in DNA: TGTGCCAGCAGTGAAGGGTTCGAGGGGGATGGCTACACCTTC.

The CDR3 sequence is CASSQDPQEYQPQHF. As DNA, the CDR3 is TGCGCCAGCAGCCAAGATCCGCAGGAATATCAGCCCCAGCATTTT. The rearrangement joins TRBV4-1 to TRBJ1-5; no firm D call. Germline-derived CDR1 and CDR2 are MGHRA and YSYEKL. The germline V and J ends were trimmed by 0 bases and 5 bases, with 11 bases remaining between them. The CDR3 runs to 15 residues.

This clone was seen only a few times. The rearrangement links TRBV5-1 to TRBJ2-3, with a tentative D call TRBD2 (5 bases). This CDR3 contains 15 residues. Trimming took 1 base from V and 1 from J, leaving 10 bases between them. The germline gives CDR1 SGHRS, CDR2 YFSETQ. This CDR3 is CASSLYRGGTDTQYF. CDR3 DNA sequence: TGCGCCAGCAGCTTGTACCGGGGAGGCACAGATACGCAGTATTTT.

V gene TRBV6-5 combines with J gene TRBJ2-7; tentatively, D is TRBD2 (5 bases). CDR3 length equals 13 residues. CDR1 is MNHEY, CDR2 SVGAGI, per germline. V was clipped by 7 bases and J by 10 bases, with 20 bases between them. The CDR3 loop is CASTSPGSPAQYF. The CDR3 DNA sequence: TGTGCCAGCACTTCCCCTGGGAGTCCTGCCCAGTACTTC.

The chain is built from TRBV7-9 and TRBJ2-3; unclear D gene. The V end lost 5 bases, the J end lost 3 bases, and 6 bases lay between the germline ends. The CDR3 sequence is 12 residues long. Germline CDR1 is SEHNR and CDR2 is FQNEAQ (reference sequence). The CDR3 reads CASSDGTDTQYF. The CDR3 DNA reads as TGTGCCAGCAGCGACGGGACAGATACGCAGTATTTT.

The chain employs TRBV2 and TRBJ2-1; 12 bases agree with TRBD2. This CDR3 contains 14 residues. Germline V CDR1 and CDR2: SNHLY, FYNNEI. V dropped 9 bases and J dropped 4; count of bases not matched to a gene: 4. CDR3 residues: CARSLAGGYNEQFF. The CDR3 DNA is TGTGCCAGGTCGCTAGCGGGAGGGTACAATGAGCAGTTCTTC.

The J gene is TRBJ2-7, the V gene TRBV4-1; D is perhaps TRBD1 (6 bases). V was pared by 1 base and J by 5 bases, with 12 bases between. Germline loops: CDR1 MGHRA, CDR2 YSYEKL. The CDR3 has 14 residues. CDR3 in amino acids: CASSQGSSGDEQYF. In DNA, the CDR3 is TGCGCCAGCAGCCAAGGTTCGTCAGGGGACGAGCAGTACTTC.

The genes are TRBV28 and TRBJ2-1; D is undetermined. The V gene's germline CDR1 is MDHEN and CDR2 SYDVKM. Trimming removed 2 bases from V and 4 bases from J, with 18 bases in between. The CDR3 runs 17 residues. The CDR3 DNA reads TGTGCCAGCAGTTTACCCTCTAGTTCCGCGATGTACAATGAGCAGTTCTTC. Translating gives CASSLPSSSAMYNEQFF.

The chain uses TRBV5-1 and TRBJ2-5; D is unclear. V was clipped by 3 bases and J by 1 base, with 7 bases between them. This CDR3 is 13 amino acids long. From germline, CDR1 is SGHRS and CDR2 YFSETQ. The CDR3 DNA is TGCGCCAGCAGCTCGAACTCCCAAGAGACCCAGTACTTC. Its protein product is CASSSNSQETQYF.

V and J are TRBV5-1 and TRBJ1-4; TRBD1 matches 9 bases. Looked up from germline, CDR1 is SGHRS and CDR2 is YFSETQ. The length of the CDR3 is 16 residues. V gave up 0 bases and J gave up 8 bases; unmatched junction bases: 8. CDR3 sequence reads: CASSLVPTGGSEKLFF. The CDR3 nucleotides are TGCGCCAGCAGCTTGGTCCCTACAGGGGGCTCAGAAAAACTGTTTTTT.

The J gene is TRBJ1-2, the V gene TRBV29-1, with a weak D call TRBD1 (5 bases). Germline lookup yields CDR1 SQVTM and CDR2 ANQGSEA. The ends were cut back, 2 bases at V and 4 bases at J, with 14 bases in the middle. This CDR3 comprises 14 residues. This chain's CDR3 is CSVERQGLLYGYTF. CDR3 nucleotides: TGCAGCGTTGAACGGCAGGGACTCCTCTATGGCTACACCTTC.

The chain carries TRBV2 and TRBJ1-5; a weak D match, TRBD1 (5 bases). Germline values: CDR1 SNHLY, CDR2 FYNNEI. V was cut by 5 bases and J by 2 bases, with 16 bases left in between. The CDR3 is made up of 16 amino acids. The CDR3 here is CASSSWGVSGNQPQHF. The CDR3, as DNA: TGTGCCAGCAGTTCCTGGGGGGTTTCAGGCAATCAGCCCCAGCATTTT.

The rearrangement uses TRBV14 and TRBJ2-3; 7 nucleotides agree with TRBD1. The ends lost 4 bases at V and 6 bases at J; junction bases unmatched: 10. Per the germline V gene, CDR1 is SGHDN and CDR2 is FVKESK. This CDR3 is 15 amino acids long. Here the CDR3 reads CASSPWTGVRDTQYF. The CDR3 region has the DNA TGTGCCAGCAGCCCGTGGACAGGAGTCCGGGATACGCAGTATTTT.

The chain has TRBV19 and TRBJ2-5; possibly TRBD2 for D (5 bases). With the DNA end fitting TRBJ2-7 better, the J assignment may be wrong. Looked up from germline, CDR1 is LNHDA and CDR2 is SQIVND (reference sequence). This CDR3 spans 14 amino acids. DNA for the CDR3: TGTGCCAGTAGTCCCGCCGTGGGAGCCCACGAGCAGTACTTC. Protein product: CASSPAVGAHEQYF.

The rearrangement uses TRBV7-9 and TRBJ1-2, with 9 nucleotides matching TRBD1. Germline V CDR1 and CDR2: SEHNR, FQNEAQ (reference sequence). Trimming took 0 bases from V and 8 from J; bases not matched to a gene: 10. The CDR3 sequence is 16 residues long. This CDR3 is CASSLASGTGLYGYTF. CDR3 coding DNA: TGTGCCAGCAGCTTAGCGTCCGGGACAGGGCTTTACGGCTACACCTTC.

As for this clone: Sequence at one end of the junction differs from germline and may be a read error. The V call is TRBV7-9, the J call TRBJ1-5; D remains ambiguous. From germline, CDR1 is SEHNR and CDR2 FQNEAQ (reference sequence). CDR3 length: 14 residues. This CDR3 is CSSSLGLSNQPQHF. CDR3 nucleotide sequence: TGTTCCAGCAGCTTAGGGCTTAGCAATCAGCCCCAGCATTTT.

The rearrangement uses TRBV7-3 and TRBJ2-1; 7 bases align to TRBD2. The CDR3 runs 14 residues. Unmatched junction bases numbered 3, after V lost 6 bases and J lost 1 base. Per germline, CDR1 SGHTA and CDR2 FQGTGA. This CDR3 is CASSSGGSYNEQFF. The CDR3 nucleotides are TGTGCCAGCAGTTCCGGGGGGTCCTACAATGAGCAGTTCTTC.

The sample holds a few counts of this clone. The chain couples TRBV5-6 to TRBJ1-5, with no clear D. The ends were cut back, 1 base at V and 0 bases at J, with 8 bases in the middle. The CDR3 consists of 15 residues. Looked up from germline, CDR1 is SGHDT and CDR2 is YYEEEE. The CDR3: CASSLLGVSNQPQHF. The CDR3 DNA sequence: TGTGCCAGCAGCTTGCTCGGGGTTAGCAATCAGCCCCAGCATTTT.

This chain connects TRBV19 to TRBJ2-3; tentative D call: TRBD1 (5 bases). CDR3 size: 17 residues. V shed 1 base and J shed 0 bases, with 14 bases lying between them. Germline V gives CDR1 LNHDA, CDR2 SQIVND (reference sequence). CDR3 sequence: CASSIGPGQISTDTQYF. The CDR3 nucleotides are TGTGCCAGTAGTATAGGCCCTGGACAAATTAGCACAGATACGCAGTATTTT.

The chain is built from TRBV11-1 and TRBJ1-1; D is possibly TRBD1 (6 bases). V dropped 4 bases and J dropped 3 bases, with 18 bases sitting between them. The V gene's germline CDR1 is SGHAT and CDR2 FQDESV (reference sequence). There are 16 residues in the CDR3. CDR3 region: CASSSSPPRGDTEAFF. CDR3 bases: TGTGCCAGCAGCTCCTCCCCCCCCAGGGGCGACACTGAAGCTTTCTTT.

V is TRBV6-1 and J is TRBJ2-1, with 10 bases that match TRBD2. CDR1 and CDR2 from the germline V gene are MNHNS and SASEGT. After removal of 2 bases from V and 3 bases from J, the junction contained 1 base not matched to a gene. There are 15 residues in the CDR3. The CDR3, as DNA: TGTGCCAGCAGTGAACAGCGGGGGGGCTACAATGAGCAGTTCTTC. Amino acids: CASSEQRGGYNEQFF.